The clone carrying this T cell receptor beta chain turned up a few times. The antigen is not known. Documented treatment: oral pan-JAK inhibitor, 5-10 mg twice daily. Following RNA extraction, reverse transcription yielded cDNA that acted as the sequencing template. Sequencing used immunoSEQ multiplex PCR; TCRdb keeps in-frame clones, though not all of them. The table shows fewer than 100,000 clones, with 70% to 80% occurring only once. The data derive from a study of CD8+ T cells in alopecia areata. Study results and caveats: There were many expanded lesional clones persisting in scalp and blood during tofacitinib. Expanded CD8+ clones among the top 100, as well as scalp clonality, were significantly decreased by tofacitinib.

This CDR3 region has 14 residues. V gave up 3 bases and J gave up 4 bases; unmatched junction bases: 2. CDR1 is SGHAT, CDR2 FQNNGV, per germline. This sequence was found in a human donor with alopecia areata. This chain links TRBV11-2 with TRBJ2-7; 11 bases match TRBD2. The material sequenced was CD8+ T cells sorted from blood, taken at approximately week 44, from a patient treated with tofacitinib. This chain's CDR3 is CASSFSGGGYEQYF. The CDR3 coding sequence is TGTGCCAGCAGCTTTAGCGGGGGGGGGTACGAGCAGTACTTC.